This is a list of T cell receptor beta chains from one sample in a study of T cell changes during pregnancy in multiple sclerosis. Repertoires were generated with immunoSEQ multiplex PCR, while TCRdb's copy carries only in-frame clones and drops some. Found here are tens of thousands of clones, 92% of them singletons; the top ten hold roughly 0.34%. This specimen was CD4+ T cells from peripheral blood mononuclear cells, taken in the second trimester of pregnancy. The receptors come from a female donor in good health, enrolled as a control in a pregnancy study. CDR3s include the opening cysteine and the closing phenylalanine or tryptophan.

cdr3_aa,j_call,v_call
CASSIGASVSLGYTF,TRBJ1-2,TRBV5-5
CASGVEGVKTEAFF,TRBJ1-1,TRBV12-5
CASSNFARDRGTGELFF,TRBJ2-2,TRBV19
CASSLGIAGGRVDTQYF,TRBJ2-3,TRBV5-8
CASSPWANEQYF,TRBJ2-7,TRBV11-2
CASSLSSGSYNEQFF,TRBJ2-1,TRBV11-2
CTSSQDQGGGAIGETQYF,TRBJ2-5,TRBV1
CASSKGTAYSGANVLTF,TRBJ2-6,TRBV18
CASSPGSNTEAFF,TRBJ1-1,TRBV18
CASSLKGLAPLSSYNSPLHF,TRBJ1-6,TRBV5-1
CASSLYLGHNNHEQFF,TRBJ2-1,TRBV19
CASSLDRVNTEAFF,TRBJ1-1,TRBV7-3
CAWSAAGALNEKLFF,TRBJ1-4,TRBV30
CASSQRQGAHNSPLHF,TRBJ1-6,TRBV4-3
CASSLVGRGSAGELFF,TRBJ2-2,TRBV5-1
CAGINRENDSPLHF,TRBJ1-6,TRBV30
CAWSPPRGWRETQYF,TRBJ2-5,TRBV30
CAWSPDSLYGYTF,TRBJ1-2,TRBV30
CASSGGGSGANVLTF,TRBJ2-6,TRBV6-1
CASSLVGTSGGASSEQFF,TRBJ2-1,TRBV5-1
CASSLGGGVTDTQYF,TRBJ2-3,TRBV11-2
CASSSTDSGANVLTF,TRBJ2-6,TRBV13
CASSQQVFYEKLFF,TRBJ1-4,TRBV19
CATRLQGVNEQYF,TRBJ2-7,TRBV15
CAFLLGGDGYTF,TRBJ1-2,TRBV2
CSVEFAYEQYF,TRBJ2-7,TRBV29-1
CASSYSIDSGGYTF,TRBJ1-2,TRBV6-5
CASSVRGPGNTIYF,TRBJ1-3,TRBV2
CASSIIGGQVLYGYTF,TRBJ1-2,TRBV27
CASSPRTSGGYNEQFF,TRBJ2-1,TRBV7-2
CASSYPGGGPYNEQFF,TRBJ2-1,TRBV6-5
CASSPGQATSGNTIYF,TRBJ1-3,TRBV18
CATSRGSVWEKLFF,TRBJ1-4,TRBV15
CASSPAGGNTEAFF,TRBJ1-1,TRBV7-9
CASSSYSGYEQYF,TRBJ2-7,TRBV11-3
CASSIGYRQGLYNEQFF,TRBJ2-1,TRBV19
CASSSYRNNEQFF,TRBJ2-1,TRBV11-3
CASSQDTGGYSPLHF,TRBJ1-6,TRBV4-2
CASSQPTGTQSYEQYF,TRBJ2-7,TRBV4-2
CSLTRDSTFF,TRBJ1-1,TRBV20-1
CAWRGGEGYGYTF,TRBJ1-2,TRBV30